This T cell receptor (beta chain) was identified during a study of control samples from healthy donors and cancer patients. Assay: immunoSEQ multiplex PCR; the TCRdb copy retains only in-frame clones and omits some. The data contain 260,000 or so clones, roughly four fifths of them singletons. The sample was PBMCs. The origin of this receptor is a woman aged 60-70 years with lung cancer.

CDR3 loop: CASATTASNSPLHF. CDR3 bases: TGTGCCAGCGCCACGACCGCCTCCAATTCACCCCTCCACTTT. This chain uses TRBV9 with TRBJ1-6; the D is unclear. Trimming shortened V by 7 bases and J by 7 bases, and 15 bases separated the two germline ends. This CDR3 region has 14 residues. Per the germline V gene, CDR1 is SGDLS and CDR2 is YYNGEE.